The present T cell receptor (beta chain) was sequenced within a study of T cell changes during pregnancy in multiple sclerosis. The protocol was immunoSEQ multiplex PCR, while the TCRdb copy is restricted to in-frame clones and leaves out a portion. Among 90,000 to 120,000 clones, 80% to 95% were seen once, and the ten largest hold 3% to 3.5%. CDR1 and CDR2 (germline): KGHSH, LQKENI. V was clipped by 0 bases and J by 5 bases, with 16 bases between them. The CDR3 has 16 residues. This material consisted of peripheral blood, taken after pregnancy. The clonotype originates from a female donor with multiple sclerosis, enrolled in a pregnancy study. This sequence joins TRBV18 and TRBJ2-5; the D is unclear. CDR3 sequence: CASSPPVYRIGETQYF. CDR3 DNA: TGTGCCAGCTCACCACCGGTATACCGAATCGGGGAGACCCAGTACTTC.